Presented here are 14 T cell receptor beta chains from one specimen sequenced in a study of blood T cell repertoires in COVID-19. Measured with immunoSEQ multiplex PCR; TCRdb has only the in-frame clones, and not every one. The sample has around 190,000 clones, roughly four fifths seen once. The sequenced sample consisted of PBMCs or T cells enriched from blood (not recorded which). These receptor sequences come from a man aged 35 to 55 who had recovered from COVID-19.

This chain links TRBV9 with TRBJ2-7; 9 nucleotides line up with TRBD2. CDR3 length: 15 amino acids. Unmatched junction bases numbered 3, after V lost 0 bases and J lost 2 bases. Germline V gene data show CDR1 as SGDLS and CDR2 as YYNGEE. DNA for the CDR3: TGTGCCAGCAGCGTAGGAGCGGGGGGAACCTACGAGCAGTACTTC. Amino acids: CASSVGAGGTYEQYF. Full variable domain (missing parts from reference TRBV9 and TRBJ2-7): DSGVTQTPKHLITATGQRVTLRCSPRSGDLSVYWYQQSLDQGLQFLIQYYNGEERAKGNILERFSAQQFPDLHSELNLSSLELGDSALYFCASSVGAGGTYEQYFGPGTRLTVT.

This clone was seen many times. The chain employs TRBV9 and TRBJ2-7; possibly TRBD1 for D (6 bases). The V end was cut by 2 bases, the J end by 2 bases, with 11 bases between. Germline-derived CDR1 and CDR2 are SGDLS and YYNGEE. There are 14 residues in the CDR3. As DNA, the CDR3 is TGTGCCAGCAGCGTTTCGACAGGCACCTACGAGCAGTACTTC. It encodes CASSVSTGTYEQYF.

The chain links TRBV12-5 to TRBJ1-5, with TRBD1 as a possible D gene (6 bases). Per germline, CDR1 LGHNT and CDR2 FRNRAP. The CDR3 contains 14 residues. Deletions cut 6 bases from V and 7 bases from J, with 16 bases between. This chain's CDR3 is CASGPGGQEQPQHF. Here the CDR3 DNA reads TGTGCTAGTGGGCCCGGGGGGCAGGAACAGCCCCAGCATTTT.

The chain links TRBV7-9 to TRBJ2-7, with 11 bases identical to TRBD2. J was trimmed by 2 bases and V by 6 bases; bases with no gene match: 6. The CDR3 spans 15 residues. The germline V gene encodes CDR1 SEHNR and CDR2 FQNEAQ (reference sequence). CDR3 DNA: TGTGCCAGCAGTTCGACTAGCGGGGCGACCTACGAGCAGTACTTC. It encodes CASSSTSGATYEQYF.

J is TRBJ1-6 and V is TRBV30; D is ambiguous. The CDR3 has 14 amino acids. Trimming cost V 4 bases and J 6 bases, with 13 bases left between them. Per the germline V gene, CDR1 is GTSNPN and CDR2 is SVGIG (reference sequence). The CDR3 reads CAWNRAISNSPLHF. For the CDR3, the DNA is TGTGCCTGGAATAGAGCGATCTCTAATTCACCCCTCCACTTT.

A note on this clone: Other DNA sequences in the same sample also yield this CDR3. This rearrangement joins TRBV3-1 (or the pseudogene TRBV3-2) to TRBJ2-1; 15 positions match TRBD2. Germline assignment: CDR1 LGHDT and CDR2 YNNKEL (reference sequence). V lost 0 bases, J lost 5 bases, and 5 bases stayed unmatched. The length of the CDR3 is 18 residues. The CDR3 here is CASSQEGLAGGRNNEQFF. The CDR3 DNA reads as TGTGCCAGCAGCCAAGAGGGACTAGCGGGAGGACGTAACAATGAGCAGTTCTTC.

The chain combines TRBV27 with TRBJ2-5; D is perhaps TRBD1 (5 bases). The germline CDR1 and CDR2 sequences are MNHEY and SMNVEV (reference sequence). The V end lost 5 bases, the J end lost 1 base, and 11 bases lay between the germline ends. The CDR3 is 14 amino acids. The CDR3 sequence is CASSKIQVQETQYF. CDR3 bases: TGTGCCAGCAGTAAGATACAGGTCCAAGAGACCCAGTACTTC.

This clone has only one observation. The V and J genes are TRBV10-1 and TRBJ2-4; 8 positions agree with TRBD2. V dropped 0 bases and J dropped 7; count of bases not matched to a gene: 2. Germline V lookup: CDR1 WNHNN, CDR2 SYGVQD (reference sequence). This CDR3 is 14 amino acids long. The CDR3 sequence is CASSESGGGNIQYF. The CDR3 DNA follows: TGCGCCAGCAGTGAGTCGGGCGGGGGGAACATTCAGTACTTC.

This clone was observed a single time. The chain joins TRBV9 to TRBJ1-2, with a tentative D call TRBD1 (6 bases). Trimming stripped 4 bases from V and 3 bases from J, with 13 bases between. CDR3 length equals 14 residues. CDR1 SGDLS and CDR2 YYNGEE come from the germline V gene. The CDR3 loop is CASSPEGGDYGYTF. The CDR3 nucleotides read TGTGCCAGCAGCCCAGAAGGGGGGGACTATGGCTACACCTTC.

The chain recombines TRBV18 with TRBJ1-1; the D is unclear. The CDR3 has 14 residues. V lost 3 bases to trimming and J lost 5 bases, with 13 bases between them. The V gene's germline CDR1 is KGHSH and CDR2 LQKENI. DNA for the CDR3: TGTGCCAGCTCACCTTTGGACTCAGCTACTGAAGCTTTCTTT. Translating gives CASSPLDSATEAFF. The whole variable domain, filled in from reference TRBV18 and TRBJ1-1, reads NAGVMQNPRHLVRRRGQEARLRCSPMKGHSHVYWYRQLPEEGLKFMVYLQKENIIDESGMPKERFSAEFPKEGPSILRIQQVVRGDSAAYFCASSPLDSATEAFFGQGTRLTVV.

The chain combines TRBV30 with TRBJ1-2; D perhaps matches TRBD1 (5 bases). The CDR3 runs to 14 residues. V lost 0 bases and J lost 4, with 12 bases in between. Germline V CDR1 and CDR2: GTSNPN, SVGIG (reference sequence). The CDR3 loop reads CAWSVHGGVYGYTF. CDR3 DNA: TGTGCCTGGAGTGTACACGGGGGGGTCTATGGCTACACCTTC.

The CDR3 nucleotides are TGTGCCTCCAACCTACGCGGGTCTAACTATGGCTACACCTTC. Protein: CASNLRGSNYGYTF. This rearrangement joins TRBV30 to TRBJ1-2; D gene uncertain. CDR3 length: 14 amino acids. The germline V gene encodes CDR1 GTSNPN and CDR2 SVGIG (reference sequence). V lost 7 bases and J 0 bases, leaving 15 bases between the germline ends.

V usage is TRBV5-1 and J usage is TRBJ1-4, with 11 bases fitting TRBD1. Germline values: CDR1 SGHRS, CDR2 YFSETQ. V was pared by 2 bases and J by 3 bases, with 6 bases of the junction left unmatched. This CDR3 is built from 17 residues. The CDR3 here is CASSFGQGALANEKLFF. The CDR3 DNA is TGCGCCAGCAGCTTTGGACAGGGGGCGCTGGCTAATGAAAAACTGTTTTTT. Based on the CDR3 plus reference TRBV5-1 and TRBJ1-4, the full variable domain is KAGVTQTPRYLIKTRGQQVTLSCSPISGHRSVSWYQQTPGQGLQFLFEYFSETQRNKGNFPGRFSGRQFSNSRSEMNVSTLELGDSALYLCASSFGQGALANEKLFFGSGTQLSVL.

The CDR3 loop reads CASSLPSEGVEQYF. The CDR3 nucleotides read TGTGCCAGCAGCTTACCGTCCGAGGGAGTCGAGCAGTACTTC. J is TRBJ2-7 and V is TRBV11-2, with D perhaps TRBD2 (5 bases). Trimming cost V 2 bases and J 6 bases, with 14 bases left between them. Germline loops: CDR1 SGHAT, CDR2 FQNNGV. This CDR3 spans 14 amino acids.